The 2 T cell receptor beta chains reported below all come from one sample, sequenced in a study of identical twins. MiXCR, applied by TCRdb to the 5' RACE reads, yields one record per CDR3 protein. The sample records about 520,000 distinct CDR3 sequences, approximately 22% being singletons. The data were also submitted as part of a second study, on T cells expressing NK-cell markers.

The sample consisted of CD4+ T cells sorted from blood. The receptors here all came from a woman aged 18 to 35 in good health.

The CDR3 region is CSARGSLGQYF. CDR3 DNA: TGCAGTGCCCGTGGGTCGCTGGGGCAGTACTTC. The rearrangement joins TRBV20-1 to TRBJ2-7; D gene ambiguous. Germline-derived CDR1 and CDR2 are DFQATT and SNEGSKA (reference sequence). This CDR3 spans 11 amino acids. V lost 6 bases and J 9 bases, leaving 15 bases between the germline ends.

This clonotype was seen a handful of times. This sequence joins TRBV6-4 and TRBJ2-1; TRBD2 matches at 7 bases. Trimming took 3 bases from V and 7 from J; bases not matched to a gene: 3. The CDR3 has 13 residues. CDR1 and CDR2 (germline): MRHNA, SNTAGT. The CDR3 region is CASSEQAGNEQFF. The DNA of the CDR3 is TGTGCCAGCAGTGAGCAAGCGGGGAATGAGCAGTTCTTC.